Sequencing of this T cell receptor beta chain was carried out in a study of OX40 agonist ivuxolimab in advanced cancers. About the research overall: The study gave patients intravenous ivuxolimab at 0.01 to 10 mg/kg every 2 weeks.

Whole-study results and caveats: Low clonal expansion, among the lowest seen, marked partial responders at 0.1-3.0 mg/kg. Clonal expansion by week 6 occurred in CD4+ and CD8+ blood T cells (at 0.1 to 3.0 mg/kg).

Details on this clone: Its antigen is not known.

Blood draws occurred at baseline, cycle 4 day 1, and cycle 7 day 1. The protocol was immunoSEQ multiplex PCR, while the TCRdb copy is restricted to in-frame clones and leaves out a portion. The sample has 65,000 to 95,000 clones, just over 90% seen once; the top ten hold about 5%. This clonotype was obtained from an adult with an advanced solid tumor such as melanoma, head and neck, liver or kidney cancer. This material consisted of CD4+ or CD8+ T cells sorted from blood, taken in a trial of the OX40 agonist ivuxolimab.

CDR3 in DNA: TGTGCCAGCACCGAGAGCTCTGGGGCCAACGTCCTGACTTTC. Its protein is CASTESSGANVLTF. The chain couples TRBV7-3 to TRBJ2-6, with unresolved D. The ends were cut back, 7 bases at V and 0 bases at J, with 7 bases in the middle. The CDR3 has 14 residues. Germline V CDR1 and CDR2: SGHTA, FQGTGA. Full variable domain (outside the CDR3, taken from reference TRBV7-3 and TRBJ2-6): GAGVSQTPSNKVTEKGKYVELRCDPISGHTALYWYRQSLGQGPEFLIYFQGTGAADDSGLPNDRFFAVRPEGSVSTLKIQRTERGDSAVYLCASTESSGANVLTFGAGSRLTVL.